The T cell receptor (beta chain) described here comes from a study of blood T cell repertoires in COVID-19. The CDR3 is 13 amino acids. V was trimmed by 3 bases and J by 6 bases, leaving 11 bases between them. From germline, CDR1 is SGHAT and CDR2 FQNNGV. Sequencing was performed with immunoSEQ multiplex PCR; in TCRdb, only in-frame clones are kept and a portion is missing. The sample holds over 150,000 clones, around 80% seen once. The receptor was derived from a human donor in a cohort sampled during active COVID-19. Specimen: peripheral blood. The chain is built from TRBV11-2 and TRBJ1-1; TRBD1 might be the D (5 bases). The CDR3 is CASSLPGGAEAFF. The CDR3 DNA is TGTGCCAGCAGCTTGCCCGGGGGGGCTGAAGCTTTCTTT.